A selection of T cell receptor beta chains follows, all from one sample in a study of T cells in Graves' hyperthyroidism and ophthalmopathy. A single record per CDR3 protein comes from TCRdb applying MiXCR to the multiplex PCR reads. The sample comprises about 280,000 distinct CDR3 sequences, about 25% of which are singletons, and about a quarter rests with the top ten. Sequencing was carried out using blood. The receptor set was obtained from a man aged 35 to 55 with Graves' hyperthyroidism that later progressed to Graves' ophthalmopathy. Both conserved end residues are part of each CDR3. The D gene is left open where the match is weak. Clone size is stated in some rows and not others, as once, few, many or a class when expanded.

clone size | D gene | J gene | V gene | CDR3 DNA | CDR3 protein
many | - | TRBJ1-2 | TRBV11-1 | TGTGCCAGCAGTTTCCGGGGCTATGGCTACACCTTC | CASSFRGYGYTF
many | TRBD2 | TRBJ2-5 | TRBV20-1 | TGCAGTGCTAAGGGACTAGCGGGAGGGCAAGAGACCCAGTACTTC | CSAKGLAGGQETQYF
many | - | TRBJ1-2 | TRBV20-1 | TGCAGTGCTAGAGATTCTGACATCGCGGTGGGGGGCTACACCTTC | CSARDSDIAVGGYTF
many | - | TRBJ2-4 | TRBV6-1 | TGTGCCAGCAGTAGGGGGACTCGGCTCTTAGCCAAAAACATTCAGTACTTC | CASSRGTRLLAKNIQYF
many | - | TRBJ2-5 | TRBV20-1 | TGCAGTGCTAGTGGATACGGGCGGGGCGAAGAGACCCAGTACTTC | CSASGYGRGEETQYF
- | - | TRBJ2-6 | TRBV9 | TGTGCCAGCAGCGTAGAAGGATCTGGGGCCAACGTCCTGACTTTC | CASSVEGSGANVLTF
many | - | TRBJ2-6 | TRBV29-1 | TGCAGCGTTGGGATGACTGGGGCCAACGTCCTGACTTTC | CSVGMTGANVLTF
many | - | TRBJ2-2 | TRBV6-5 | TGTGCCAGCAGCCTCGACGGTTACACCGGGGAGCTGTTTTTT | CASSLDGYTGELFF
many | - | TRBJ2-5 | TRBV2 | TGTGCCAGCAGTGAGCGGTACCAAGAGACCCAGTACTTC | CASSERYQETQYF
few | - | TRBJ1-1 | TRBV28 | TGTGCCAGCAGTTTAGTTCGACAGATGAACACTGAAGCTTTCTTT | CASSLVRQMNTEAFF
many | TRBD1 | TRBJ1-2 | TRBV12-3/TRBV12-4 | TGTGCCAGCAGTTCCACGACAGGGGTCGGCTATGGCTACACCTTC | CASSSTTGVGYGYTF
- | TRBD2 | TRBJ2-7 | TRBV20-1 | TGCAGTGCTAGTAGCGGGAGTAGGTACGAGCAGTACTTC | CSASSGSRYEQYF
many | TRBD2 | TRBJ2-5 | TRBV20-1 | TGCAGTGCTAGTGATAGGACTAGCGGCCAAGAGACCCAGTACTTC | CSASDRTSGQETQYF
many | - | TRBJ2-3 | TRBV27 | TGTGCCAGCGGGTCGGGGCGGAGAGATACGCAGTATTTT | CASGSGRRDTQYF
many | - | TRBJ1-5 | TRBV2 | TGTGCCAGCAGTGCCGATCAGCCCCAGCATTTT | CASSADQPQHF
many | - | TRBJ2-4 | TRBV6-1 | TGTGCCAGCAGTGCCACTAGGCGGACCAAAAACATTCAGTACTTC | CASSATRRTKNIQYF
many | - | TRBJ2-7 | TRBV7-8 | TGTGCCAGCAGCTTAGCCGTGGGATTGGACTACGAGCAGTACTTC | CASSLAVGLDYEQYF
many | TRBD2 | TRBJ2-7 | TRBV6-2/TRBV6-3 | TGTGCCAGCACCCTCGGGACTAACTTCTACGGGCAGTACTTC | CASTLGTNFYGQYF
many | TRBD2 | TRBJ2-7 | TRBV6-2/TRBV6-3 | TGTGCCAGCAGTTACAGGCTAGCGGGACTCTTCTCCTACGAGCAGTACTTC | CASSYRLAGLFSYEQYF
many | TRBD1 | TRBJ2-2 | TRBV12-3/TRBV12-4 | TGTGCCAGCAGCTTAGGACAGGGTTTAGGCACCGGGGAGCTGTTTTTT | CASSLGQGLGTGELFF
many | TRBD2 | TRBJ2-5 | TRBV24-1 | TGTGCCACCAGTGAGTGGGGGACTAGCGGGAGCGAAGAGACCCAGTACTTC | CATSEWGTSGSEETQYF
many | - | TRBJ2-5 | TRBV19 | TGTGCCAGTAGTTCGCGTCGTGGCGCCAGGGAGACCCAGTACTTC | CASSSRRGARETQYF
many | - | TRBJ1-1 | TRBV12-3/TRBV12-4 | TGTGCCAGCATTTTCTTTGTAACAGTGAGGGGTGACACTGAAGCTTTCTTT | CASIFFVTVRGDTEAFF
many | TRBD1 | TRBJ2-6 | TRBV2 | TGTGCCAGTGAAGAGGACAGGGGGCGTGGGGCCAACGTCCTGACTTTC | CASEEDRGRGANVLTF
many | - | TRBJ1-1 | TRBV12-3/TRBV12-4 | TGTGCCAGCAGTCTCTCCCCGACTCTGAACACTGAAGCTTTCTTT | CASSLSPTLNTEAFF